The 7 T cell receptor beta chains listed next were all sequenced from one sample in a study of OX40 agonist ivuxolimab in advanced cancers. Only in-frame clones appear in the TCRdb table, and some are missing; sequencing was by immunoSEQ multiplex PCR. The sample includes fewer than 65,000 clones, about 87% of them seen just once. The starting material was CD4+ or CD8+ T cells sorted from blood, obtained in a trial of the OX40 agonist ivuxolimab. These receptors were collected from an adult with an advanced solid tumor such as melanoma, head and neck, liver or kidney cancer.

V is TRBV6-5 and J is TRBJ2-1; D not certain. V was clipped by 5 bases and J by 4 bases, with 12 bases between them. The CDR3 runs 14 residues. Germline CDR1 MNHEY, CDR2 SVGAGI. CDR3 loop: CASSKTTGYNEQFF. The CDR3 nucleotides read TGTGCCAGCAGTAAAACGACTGGTTACAATGAGCAGTTCTTC.

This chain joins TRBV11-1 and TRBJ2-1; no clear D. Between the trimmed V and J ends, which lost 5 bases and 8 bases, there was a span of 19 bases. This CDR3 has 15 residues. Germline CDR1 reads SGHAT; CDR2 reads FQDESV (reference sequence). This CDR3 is CASSPAATSWDEQFF. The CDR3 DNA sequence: TGTGCCAGCAGCCCAGCTGCGACGTCGTGGGATGAGCAGTTCTTC.

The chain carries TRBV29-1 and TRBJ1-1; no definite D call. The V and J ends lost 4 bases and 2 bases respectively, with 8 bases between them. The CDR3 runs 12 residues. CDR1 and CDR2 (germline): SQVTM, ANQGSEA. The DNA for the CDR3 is TGCAGCGTTGGGGCCGGTAACACTGAAGCTTTCTTT. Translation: CSVGAGNTEAFF.

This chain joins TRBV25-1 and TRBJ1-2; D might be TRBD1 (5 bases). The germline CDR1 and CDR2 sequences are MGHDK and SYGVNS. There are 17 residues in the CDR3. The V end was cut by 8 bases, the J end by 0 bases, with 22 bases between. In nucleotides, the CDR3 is TGTGCCAGCCGTCAAACCGGGACGACTCGAGCTAACTATGGCTACACCTTC. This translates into CASRQTGTTRANYGYTF.

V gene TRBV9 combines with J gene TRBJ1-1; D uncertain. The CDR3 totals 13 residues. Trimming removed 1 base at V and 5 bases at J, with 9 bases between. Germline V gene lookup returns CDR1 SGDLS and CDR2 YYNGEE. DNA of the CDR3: TGTGCCAGCAGCGTAACTTTCAGAACTGAAGCTTTCTTT. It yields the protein CASSVTFRTEAFF.

The CDR3 here is CASSPKGNEQFF. The CDR3 region has the DNA TGTGCCAGCTCGCCAAAGGGGAATGAGCAGTTCTTC. The rearrangement joins TRBV18 to TRBJ2-1, with D maybe TRBD1 (5 bases). Germline V lookup: CDR1 KGHSH, CDR2 LQKENI. Trimming cost V 6 bases and J 7 bases, with 10 bases left between them. The CDR3 spans 12 residues.

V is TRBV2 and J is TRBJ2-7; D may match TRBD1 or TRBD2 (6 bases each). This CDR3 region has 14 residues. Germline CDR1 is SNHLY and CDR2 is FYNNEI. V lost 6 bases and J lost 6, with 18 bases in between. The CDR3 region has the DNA TGTGCCAGCAGCTTCTACAGGGCGGAGGGCGAGCAGTACTTC. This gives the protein CASSFYRAEGEQYF.